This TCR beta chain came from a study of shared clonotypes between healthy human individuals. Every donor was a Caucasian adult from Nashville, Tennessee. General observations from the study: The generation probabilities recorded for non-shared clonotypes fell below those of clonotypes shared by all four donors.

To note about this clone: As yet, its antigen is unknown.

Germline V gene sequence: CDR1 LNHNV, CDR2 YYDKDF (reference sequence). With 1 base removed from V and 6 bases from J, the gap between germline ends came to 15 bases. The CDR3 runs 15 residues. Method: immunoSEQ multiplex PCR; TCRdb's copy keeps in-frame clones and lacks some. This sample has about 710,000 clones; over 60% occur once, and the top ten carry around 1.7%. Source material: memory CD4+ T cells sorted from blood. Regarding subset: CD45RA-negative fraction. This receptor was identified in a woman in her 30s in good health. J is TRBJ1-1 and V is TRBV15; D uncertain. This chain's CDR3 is CATSRAGLGSPEAFF. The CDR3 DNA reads TGTGCCACCAGCAGAGCGGGCCTAGGGAGTCCTGAAGCTTTCTTT.